This T cell receptor beta chain was obtained from a study of blood T cell repertoires in COVID-19. Study context: Donors in the United States, Italy and Spain gave samples during acute or convalescent COVID-19. In each case, the material was cDNA or gDNA derived from T cells, B-cell-depleted T cells, or PBMCs.

The data were produced by immunoSEQ multiplex PCR, yet TCRdb's version contains in-frame clones alone and is incomplete. The sample consists of about 82,000 clones, roughly 80% of them appearing once. Trimming shortened V by 3 bases and J by 7 bases, and 16 bases separated the two germline ends. The length of the CDR3 is 15 residues. Per germline, CDR1 LGHNA and CDR2 YSLEER. The sample consisted of peripheral blood. This receptor was obtained from a woman aged 40-49 years with active or convalescent COVID-19. V gene TRBV4-3 combines with J gene TRBJ1-5; no definite D call. CDR3 in amino acids: CASSHVRVEGQPQHF. CDR3 in DNA: TGCGCCAGCAGCCATGTCCGGGTAGAGGGACAGCCCCAGCATTTT.